These 3 T cell receptor beta chains were all obtained from the same sample, sequenced in a study of neurological immune-mediated disorders. TCRdb re-called the 5' RACE reads through MiXCR, storing one row per CDR3 protein. The sample has about 43,000 distinct CDR3 sequences; roughly 13% are singletons. The specimen was PBMCs. These TCRs come from a female donor in good health.

This clonotype was counted at least ten times. This chain connects TRBV12-3 or TRBV12-4 to TRBJ1-1; perhaps TRBD1 as D (6 bases). The CDR3 is 16 residues long. Trimming cost V 6 bases and J 5 bases, with 22 bases left between them. Written as DNA, the CDR3 is TGTGCCAGCAGCGCCGACAGGAGCCTGAGTATGACTGAAGCTTTCTTT. Encoded protein: CASSADRSLSMTEAFF.

In regard to this clonotype: This may be a read error, as it is one base from a much larger clone. V gene TRBV29-1 combines with J gene TRBJ2-1, with TRBD1 as a possible D gene (6 bases). Germline V gene sequence: CDR1 SQVTM, CDR2 ANQGSEA. This CDR3 has 15 amino acids. CDR3 nucleotide sequence: TGCAGCGTTGAGGGGGCAGGGAGCTCCTACAATGACCAGTTCTTC. As protein: CSVEGAGSSYNDQFF.

This clonotype has at least ten counts. The J gene is TRBJ1-5, the V gene TRBV5-1; weak D call: TRBD1 (5 bases). Germline assignment: CDR1 SGHRS and CDR2 YFSETQ. The V end lost 4 bases, the J end lost 7 bases, and 15 bases lay between the germline ends. The CDR3 loop spans 14 amino acids. The CDR3 is CASSGGDRGQPQHF. As DNA, the CDR3 is TGCGCCAGCAGCGGGGGAGATCGGGGACAGCCCCAGCATTTT. Drawing the rest from reference TRBV5-1 and TRBJ1-5, the complete variable domain is KAGVTQTPRYLIKTRGQQVTLSCSPISGHRSVSWYQQTPGQGLQFLFEYFSETQRNKGNFPGRFSGRQFSNSRSEMNVSTLELGDSALYLCASSGGDRGQPQHFGDGTRLSIL.